This TCR beta chain was captured in a study of identical twins. After template switching added a universal primer site, the resulting cDNA carried unique molecular identifiers. TCRdb re-called the 5' RACE reads through MiXCR, storing one row per CDR3 protein. Of about 1.7 million distinct CDR3 sequences detected, more than 30% appear once; the ten largest clones hold around 0.3%. Turning to this clonotype: The antigen is undetermined. A single base separates this from a much larger clone, so it may be a read error.

General study points: Conclusions came from cross-sectional statistical analysis, not from following the same donors. Abundant cord blood beta clonotypes carried fewer insertions; memory repertoires showed none.

Germline CDR1 LGHNA, CDR2 YNFKEQ. This CDR3 comprises 14 residues. The V and J ends lost 0 bases and 3 bases respectively, with 8 bases between them. The sequence derives from a newborn girl in good health. This chain uses TRBV4-2 with TRBJ1-2; D is ambiguous. Sequencing used cord blood. The CDR3 here is CASSQDKVDYGYTF. The CDR3 DNA reads as TGTGCCAGCAGCCAAGATAAGGTCGACTATGGCTACACCTTC.